Listed here are 22 T cell receptor beta chains from one sample, sequenced in a study of blood T cell repertoires in COVID-19. Profiled with immunoSEQ multiplex PCR; TCRdb holds only in-frame clones, not every one. The table lists 200,000 to 250,000 clones, approximately 82% of them singletons. Sequencing input: PBMCs or T cells enriched from blood (not recorded which). Every receptor here comes from a man aged 35-49 years who had recovered from COVID-19.

Points on this clone: Germline is not matched at one junction end, which may reflect a read error. The chain is built from TRBV27 and TRBJ2-7; 11 bases line up with TRBD2. Germline V gene lookup returns CDR1 MNHEY and CDR2 SMNVEV (reference sequence). The CDR3 has 16 residues. The CDR3 bases are TGTGCCAGCAGAAGCCTAGCGGGGGGTTACTCCAACGAGCAGTACTTC. Encoded protein: CASRSLAGGYSNEQYF.

J is TRBJ2-1 and V is TRBV5-4; 7 bases line up with TRBD2. CDR3 length: 13 residues. Germline loops: CDR1 SGHNT, CDR2 YYREEE (reference sequence). Trimming at V came to 10 bases and at J to 4 bases, leaving 8 bases not matched to a gene. CDR3 DNA sequence: TGTGCCTGCGGACTAGAGGGGTACAATGAGCAGTTCTTC. Its protein product is CACGLEGYNEQFF.

This clone has only one observation. The chain's CDR3 is CASSLDSHNQPQHF. In nucleotides, the CDR3 is TGTGCCAGCAGCCTCGACAGCCACAATCAGCCCCAGCATTTT. The chain joins TRBV3-1 (or the pseudogene TRBV3-2) to TRBJ1-5, with D possibly TRBD1 on 5 matching bases. CDR1 and CDR2 from the germline V gene are LGHDT and YNNKEL (reference sequence). The CDR3 is 14 amino acids. V dropped 4 bases and J dropped 3 bases, with 10 bases sitting between them.

The chain has TRBV3-1 (or the pseudogene TRBV3-2) and TRBJ2-7; 9 bases align to TRBD1. The CDR3 is made up of 15 amino acids. V gave up 3 bases and J gave up 4 bases; unmatched junction bases: 7. Germline V gene data show CDR1 as LGHDT and CDR2 as YNNKEL (reference sequence). Here the CDR3 DNA reads TGTGCCAGCAGCCACGCGGGACAGGGTGTATACGAGCAGTACTTC. It specifies CASSHAGQGVYEQYF.

This clone was seen a single time. This chain connects TRBV7-9 to TRBJ2-5, with a possible D match to TRBD1 (5 bases). The CDR3 has 14 amino acids. Trimming pared 5 bases from V and 2 bases from J, leaving 12 bases between. Per the germline V gene, CDR1 is SEHNR and CDR2 is FQNEAQ (reference sequence). The CDR3 region has the DNA TGTGCCAGCAGCGGACGACAGATTCAAGAGACCCAGTACTTC. Its translation: CASSGRQIQETQYF.

A few counts support this clone. The chain employs TRBV7-2 and TRBJ1-1; no reliable D call. The CDR3 sequence is 13 residues long. Germline assignment: CDR1 SGHTA and CDR2 FQGNSA. Between the trimmed V and J ends, which lost 4 bases and 0 bases, there was a span of 6 bases. CDR3 amino acids: CASSSMMNTEAFF. CDR3 in DNA: TGTGCCAGCAGCTCTATGATGAACACTGAAGCTTTCTTT. The variable domain in full, completed from reference TRBV7-2 and TRBJ1-1, reads GAGVSQSPSNKVTEKGKDVELRCDPISGHTALYWYRQSLGQGLEFLIYFQGNSAPDKSGLPSDRFSAERTGGSVSTLTIQRTQQEDSAVYLCASSSMMNTEAFFGQGTRLTVV.

CDR3 DNA sequence: TGTGCCAGCAGCTTTCTCAGGCTATCCAAGTCCTACAATGAGCAGTTCTTC. Its translation: CASSFLRLSKSYNEQFF. J is TRBJ2-1 and V is TRBV5-8; D is unclear. Germline assignment: CDR1 SGHTS and CDR2 YDEGEE. The CDR3 extends over 17 amino acids. V dropped 2 bases and J dropped 1 base, with 16 bases sitting between them. Full variable domain (remainder filled in from reference TRBV5-8 and TRBJ2-1): EAGVTQSPTHLIKTRGQQATLRCSPISGHTSVYWYQQALGLGLQFLLWYDEGEERNRGNFPPRFSGRQFPNYSSELNVNALELEDSALYLCASSFLRLSKSYNEQFFGPGTRLTVL.

The chain employs TRBV28 and TRBJ2-2, with D perhaps TRBD2 (7 bases). CDR1 is MDHEN and CDR2 is SYDVKM in the germline V gene. V was clipped by 3 bases and J by 7 bases, with 15 bases between them. The CDR3 length is 15 residues. The CDR3 protein is CASSLGGAQGGELFF. Here the CDR3 DNA reads TGTGCCAGCAGTTTGGGGGGGGCGCAAGGCGGGGAGCTGTTTTTT.

The J gene is TRBJ1-2, the V gene TRBV7-3; 8 bases agree with TRBD1. CDR1 is SGHTA and CDR2 is FQGTGA in the germline V gene. The V segment lost 8 bases and the J segment 6 bases; nucleotides outside the gene matches: 14. This CDR3 region has 15 residues. CDR3 sequence reads: CASSYTPGQVHGYTF. The CDR3 DNA reads TGTGCCAGCTCCTACACCCCGGGACAGGTTCATGGCTACACCTTC.

The chain couples TRBV28 to TRBJ1-3, with 9 nucleotides matching TRBD1. Germline loops: CDR1 MDHEN, CDR2 SYDVKM. The CDR3 loop spans 16 amino acids. The junction had 8 bases not matched to a gene; V was cut back by 6 bases and J by 2 bases. CDR3 coding DNA: TGTGCCAGCAGGCCGCCGGGACAGGGAGCTGGAAACACCATATATTTT. This sequence encodes CASRPPGQGAGNTIYF.

The genes are TRBV9 and TRBJ1-2, with D maybe TRBD1 (6 bases). The germline V and J ends were trimmed by 4 bases and 8 bases, with 15 bases remaining between them. Germline V CDR1 and CDR2: SGDLS, YYNGEE. CDR3 size: 13 residues. The CDR3 is CASSLFQGIGYTF. Written as DNA, the CDR3 is TGTGCCAGCAGCCTATTCCAGGGGATCGGCTACACCTTC.

The J gene is TRBJ1-2, the V gene TRBV29-1; D may be TRBD1 (5 bases). The CDR3 contains 12 residues. Germline-derived CDR1 and CDR2 are SQVTM and ANQGSEA. Trimming left V 7 bases short and J 4 bases short, with 13 bases between. CDR3 sequence reads: CSADRGIYGYTF. In nucleotides, the CDR3 is TGCAGCGCCGATAGGGGTATCTATGGCTACACCTTC.

The chain carries TRBV7-3 and TRBJ2-5, with 7 bases matching TRBD1. J gave up 5 bases and V 1 base, and 10 bases lay outside the gene matches. From germline, CDR1 is SGHTA and CDR2 FQGTGA. There are 16 residues in the CDR3. This CDR3 reads CASSLSWTGRAETQYF. CDR3 bases: TGTGCCAGCAGCTTAAGCTGGACAGGACGAGCGGAGACCCAGTACTTC. The full variable domain, completed using reference TRBV7-3 and TRBJ2-5, is GAGVSQTPSNKVTEKGKYVELRCDPISGHTALYWYRQSLGQGPEFLIYFQGTGAADDSGLPNDRFFAVRPEGSVSTLKIQRTERGDSAVYLCASSLSWTGRAETQYFGPGTRLLVL.

This clone was counted only a few times. The chain is built from TRBV15 and TRBJ2-2; TRBD2 matches 8 bases. The V segment lost 0 bases and the J segment 5 bases; nucleotides outside the gene matches: 11. This CDR3 comprises 18 residues. Germline CDR1 is LNHNV and CDR2 is YYDKDF (reference sequence). As DNA, the CDR3 is TGTGCCACCAGCAGAGATCCCCGGGGGGGGTCCAAAACCGGGGAGCTGTTTTTT. Protein product: CATSRDPRGGSKTGELFF.

The V and J genes are TRBV27 and TRBJ1-2; the D gene is possibly TRBD1 (5 bases). Germline V gene data show CDR1 as MNHEY and CDR2 as SMNVEV (reference sequence). The CDR3 has 15 amino acids. The ends were cut back, 2 bases at V and 3 bases at J, with 13 bases in the middle. The CDR3 region is CASSLKGSGDYGYTF. The DNA of the CDR3 is TGTGCCAGCAGTTTAAAGGGGTCGGGGGACTATGGCTACACCTTC.

The chain employs TRBV7-9 and TRBJ1-2; possibly TRBD1 for D (5 bases). Trimming took 2 bases from V and 9 from J, leaving 13 bases between them. The CDR3 is 13 amino acids. Germline CDR1 is SEHNR and CDR2 is FQNEAQ (reference sequence). Here the CDR3 DNA reads TGTGCCAGCAGCTTACAGGGAAGCATGCGCTACACCTTC. Translated, it gives CASSLQGSMRYTF.

The V call is TRBV4-1, the J call TRBJ2-1; D is unresolved. Trimming pared 0 bases from V and 5 bases from J, leaving 14 bases between. This CDR3 comprises 16 residues. Germline assignment: CDR1 MGHRA and CDR2 YSYEKL. This CDR3 reads CASSQEGFRLHNEQFF. The CDR3 bases are TGCGCCAGCAGCCAAGAGGGCTTCCGGCTTCACAATGAGCAGTTCTTC.

The rearrangement links TRBV9 to TRBJ1-2, with TRBD1 matching over 9 bases. This CDR3 has 15 residues. The germline V gene encodes CDR1 SGDLS and CDR2 YYNGEE. V dropped 0 bases and J dropped 6; count of bases not matched to a gene: 6. Here the CDR3 DNA reads TGTGCCAGCAGCGTAGCTTGGACAGGGGTAGATGGCTACACCTTC. This translates into CASSVAWTGVDGYTF.

CDR3 sequence reads: CASSRGSLTYEQYF. The CDR3 DNA sequence: TGTGCCAGCAGTCGCGGGAGTTTGACCTACGAGCAGTACTTC. This chain joins TRBV7-2 and TRBJ2-7, with 7 bases aligning to TRBD2. With 6 bases clipped from V and 2 bases from J, the junction kept 7 bases outside the gene matches. The CDR3 is made up of 14 amino acids. Germline V gene lookup returns CDR1 SGHTA and CDR2 FQGNSA. Complete variable domain (other parts from reference TRBV7-2 and TRBJ2-7): GAGVSQSPSNKVTEKGKDVELRCDPISGHTALYWYRQSLGQGLEFLIYFQGNSAPDKSGLPSDRFSAERTGGSVSTLTIQRTQQEDSAVYLCASSRGSLTYEQYFGPGTRLTVT.

The rearrangement joins TRBV5-4 to TRBJ1-2; D is undetermined. V lost 0 bases and J lost 4, with 10 bases in between. From germline, CDR1 is SGHNT and CDR2 YYREEE (reference sequence). The CDR3 runs 14 residues. CDR3 sequence: CASSLGGSLYGYTF. CDR3 nucleotides: TGTGCCAGCAGCTTGGGCGGCTCTCTCTATGGCTACACCTTC.

This clone was observed a handful of times. This chain uses TRBV6-5 with TRBJ1-4; possible D gene TRBD1, 5 bases. V lost 2 bases and J lost 8, with 9 bases in between. The CDR3 is 13 residues long. Germline V CDR1 and CDR2: MNHEY, SVGAGI. This CDR3 reads CASSYQGGEKLFF. The CDR3 DNA is TGTGCCAGCAGTTACCAGGGAGGGGAAAAACTGTTTTTT.

This chain joins TRBV4-2 and TRBJ1-3; D is uncertain. V was clipped by 2 bases and J by 0 bases, with 11 bases between them. The germline gives CDR1 LGHNA, CDR2 YNFKEQ. The CDR3 spans 16 residues. The CDR3 loop reads CASSQNDYSSGNTIYF. For the CDR3, the DNA is TGTGCCAGCAGCCAAAACGACTATAGCTCTGGAAACACCATATATTTT.